One and the same sample provided the 5 T cell receptor beta chains below, sequenced in a study of tumor and adjacent non-tumor tissue in lung cancer. A modified ARM-PCR protocol with three rounds of nested PCR amplified TCRbeta. One entry per CDR3 protein, called by TCRdb with MiXCR from the multiplex PCR reads. The sample holds about 76,000 distinct CDR3 sequences, 65% to 85% seen once. No cell sorting was done before RNA was extracted from the tissue. The normal lung tissue was taken more than 3 cm from the tumor edge. Sequencing input: distant non-tumor lung tissue. Every receptor here comes from a man aged 60 to 69 with non-small cell lung cancer.

This clonotype was seen ten or more times. The chain carries TRBV12-3 or TRBV12-4 and TRBJ1-5; the D gene is possibly TRBD1 (6 bases). The ends were cut back, 6 bases at V and 4 bases at J, with 16 bases in the middle. The CDR3 covers 15 residues. As DNA, the CDR3 is TGTGCCAGCAGCCCTGGGACACCGATTAATCAGCCCCAGCATTTT. Amino acid sequence: CASSPGTPINQPQHF.

About this clonotype: The junction shows a germline mismatch at one end, possibly a read error. The CDR3, as DNA: TGTGCCAGCAGCCGGCCGGCCATGGAGCTCTTTTTT. Protein: CASSRPAMELFF. The chain has TRBV13 and TRBJ2-2, with D uncertain. This CDR3 has 12 residues. The V gene's germline CDR1 is PRHDT and CDR2 FYEKMQ (reference sequence).

Comment on this clonotype: It is likely a read error, because the conserved phenylalanine at the end of the CDR3 is missing. The J gene is TRBJ1-1, the V gene TRBV12-3 or TRBV12-4; D may be TRBD1 (5 bases). The CDR3 contains 15 residues. CDR3 nucleotides: TGTGCCAGCGGTTTCCCAGGGATATTGAACACTGAAGCTTTCATT. Amino acids: CASGFPGILNTEAFI.

Notes on this clonotype: A much larger clone is a single base away; this may be a read error. The chain employs TRBV28 and TRBJ2-5, with unresolved D. The CDR3 loop spans 11 amino acids. The V gene lost 5 bases and the J gene lost 3 bases, with 4 bases spanning the gap. Per the germline V gene, CDR1 is MDHEN and CDR2 is SYDVKM. The CDR3, as DNA: TGTGCCAGCAGTACTGAAGAGACCCAGTACTTC. It encodes CASSTEETQYF.

Of note for this clonotype: This sequence may be a read error, since a much larger clone differs from it by one base. The conserved closing phenylalanine or tryptophan is absent in this CDR3, likely reflecting a read error. The chain uses TRBV13 and TRBJ2-7; D is possibly TRBD1 (6 bases). The CDR3 is 14 residues long. In germline, CDR1 is PRHDT, CDR2 FYEKMQ (reference sequence). V gave up 3 bases and J gave up 4 bases, with 13 bases separating them. CDR3 region: CASSLRGSRYEQYL. CDR3 DNA sequence: TGTGCCAGCAGCTTGAGGGGGAGCCGGTACGAGCAGTACTTA.